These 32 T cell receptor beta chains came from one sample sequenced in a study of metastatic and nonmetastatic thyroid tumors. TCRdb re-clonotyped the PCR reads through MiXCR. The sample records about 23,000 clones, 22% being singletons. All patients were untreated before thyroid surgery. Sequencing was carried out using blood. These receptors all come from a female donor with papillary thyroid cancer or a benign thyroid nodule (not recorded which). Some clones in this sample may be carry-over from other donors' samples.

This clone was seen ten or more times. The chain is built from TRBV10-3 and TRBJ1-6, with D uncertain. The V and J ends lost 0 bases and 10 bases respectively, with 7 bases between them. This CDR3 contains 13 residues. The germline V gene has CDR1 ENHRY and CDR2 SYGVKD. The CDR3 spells CAISESGGSPLHF. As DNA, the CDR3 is TGTGCCATCAGTGAGTCAGGAGGATCACCCCTCCACTTT.

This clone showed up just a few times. The CDR3 protein is CASALRQGNTEAFF. In DNA, the CDR3 is TGTGCCAGCGCACTCCGACAGGGGAACACTGAAGCTTTCTTT. V usage is TRBV6-1 and J usage is TRBJ1-1; 7 bases line up with TRBD1. With V trimmed by 8 bases and J by 1 base, 7 bases remained unmatched. This CDR3 region has 14 residues. Per germline, CDR1 MNHNS and CDR2 SASEGT.

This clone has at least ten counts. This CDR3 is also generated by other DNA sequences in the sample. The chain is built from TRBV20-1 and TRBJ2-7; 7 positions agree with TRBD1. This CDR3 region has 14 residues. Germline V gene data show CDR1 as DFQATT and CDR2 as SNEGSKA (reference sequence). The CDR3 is CSQLALDRVDEQYF. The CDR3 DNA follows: TGCAGCCAACTGGCGTTAGACAGGGTTGACGAGCAGTACTTC.

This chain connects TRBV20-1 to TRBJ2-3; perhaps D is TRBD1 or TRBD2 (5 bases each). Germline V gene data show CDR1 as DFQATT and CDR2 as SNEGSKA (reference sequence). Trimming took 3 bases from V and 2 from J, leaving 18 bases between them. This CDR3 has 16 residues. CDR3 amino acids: CSARDRVGPITDTQYF. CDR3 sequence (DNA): TGCAGTGCTAGGGATCGTGTGGGACCGATCACAGATACGCAGTATTTT.

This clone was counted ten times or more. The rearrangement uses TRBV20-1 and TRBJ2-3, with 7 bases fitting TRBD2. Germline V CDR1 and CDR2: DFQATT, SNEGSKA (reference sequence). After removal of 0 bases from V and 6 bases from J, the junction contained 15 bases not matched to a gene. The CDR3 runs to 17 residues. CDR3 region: CSARDVSERGTLDTQYF. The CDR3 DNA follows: TGCAGTGCTAGAGATGTAAGCGAGCGGGGCACTCTGGATACGCAGTATTTT.

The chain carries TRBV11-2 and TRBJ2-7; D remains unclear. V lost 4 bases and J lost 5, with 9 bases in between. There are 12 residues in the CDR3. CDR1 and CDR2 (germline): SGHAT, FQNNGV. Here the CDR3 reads CASSCTRNEQYF. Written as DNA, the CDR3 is TGTGCCAGCAGCTGCACCCGTAACGAGCAGTACTTC.

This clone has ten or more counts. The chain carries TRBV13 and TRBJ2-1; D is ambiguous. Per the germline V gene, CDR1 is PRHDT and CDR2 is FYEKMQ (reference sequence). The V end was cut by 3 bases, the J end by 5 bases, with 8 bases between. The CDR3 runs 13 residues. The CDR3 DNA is TGTGCCAGCAGCTTCGGGCCTAACAATGAGCAGTTCTTC. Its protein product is CASSFGPNNEQFF.

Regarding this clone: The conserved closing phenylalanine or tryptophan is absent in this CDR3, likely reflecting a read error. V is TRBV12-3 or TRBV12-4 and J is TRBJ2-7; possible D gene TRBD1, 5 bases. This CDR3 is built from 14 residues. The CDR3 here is CSSRLSQAVAEQYI. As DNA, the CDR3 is TGTTCCAGCAGATTATCACAGGCCGTCGCCGAGCAGTACATC.

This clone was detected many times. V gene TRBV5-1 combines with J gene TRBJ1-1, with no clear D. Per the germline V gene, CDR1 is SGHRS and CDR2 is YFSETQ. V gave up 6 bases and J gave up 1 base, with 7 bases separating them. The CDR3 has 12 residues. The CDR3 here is CASIGANTEAFF. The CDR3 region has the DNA TGCGCCAGCATCGGAGCGAACACTGAAGCTTTCTTT.

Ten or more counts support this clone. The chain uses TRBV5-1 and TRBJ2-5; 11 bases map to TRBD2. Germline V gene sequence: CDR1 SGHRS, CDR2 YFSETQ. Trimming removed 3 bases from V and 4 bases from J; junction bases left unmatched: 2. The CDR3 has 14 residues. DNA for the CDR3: TGCGCCAGCAGCTATACTAGCGGGGGAGAGACCCAGTACTTC. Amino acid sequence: CASSYTSGGETQYF.

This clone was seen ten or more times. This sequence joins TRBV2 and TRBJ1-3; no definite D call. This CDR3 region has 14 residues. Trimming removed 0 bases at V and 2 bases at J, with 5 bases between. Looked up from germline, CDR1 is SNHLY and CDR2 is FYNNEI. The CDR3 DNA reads TGTGCCAGCAGTGAAGCGAAAACTGGAAACACCATATATTTT. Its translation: CASSEAKTGNTIYF.

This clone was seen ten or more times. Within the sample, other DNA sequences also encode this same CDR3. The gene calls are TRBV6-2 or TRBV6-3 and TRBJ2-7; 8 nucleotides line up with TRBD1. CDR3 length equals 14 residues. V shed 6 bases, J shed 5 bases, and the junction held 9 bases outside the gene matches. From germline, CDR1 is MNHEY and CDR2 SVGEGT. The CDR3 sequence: CASREPGQEDEQYF. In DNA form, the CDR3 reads TGTGCCAGCAGGGAACCGGGACAGGAGGACGAGCAGTACTTC.

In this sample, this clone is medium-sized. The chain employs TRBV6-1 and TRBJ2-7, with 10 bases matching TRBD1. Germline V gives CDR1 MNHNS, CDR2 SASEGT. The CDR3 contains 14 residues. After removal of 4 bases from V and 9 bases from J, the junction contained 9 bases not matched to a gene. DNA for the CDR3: TGTGCCAGCAGTGGGGGGACAGGGGTCCTTGGGCAGTACTTC. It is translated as CASSGGTGVLGQYF.

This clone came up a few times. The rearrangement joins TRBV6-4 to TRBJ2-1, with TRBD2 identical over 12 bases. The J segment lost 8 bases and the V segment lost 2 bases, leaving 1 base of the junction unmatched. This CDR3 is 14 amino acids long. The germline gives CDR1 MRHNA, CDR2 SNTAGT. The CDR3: CASSDASGGDEQFF. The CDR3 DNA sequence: TGTGCCAGCAGTGACGCTAGCGGGGGGGATGAGCAGTTCTTC.

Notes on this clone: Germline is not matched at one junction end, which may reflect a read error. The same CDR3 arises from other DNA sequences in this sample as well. The CDR3, as DNA: TGTGCCAGCAGTTGGACTGGCAGTACGGGGGCAAACGTCCTGACTTTC. Translated: CASSWTGSTGANVLTF. This chain connects TRBV2 to TRBJ2-6; D is tentatively TRBD1 or TRBD2 (6 bases each). The CDR3 extends over 16 amino acids. CDR1 and CDR2 (germline): SNHLY, FYNNEI.

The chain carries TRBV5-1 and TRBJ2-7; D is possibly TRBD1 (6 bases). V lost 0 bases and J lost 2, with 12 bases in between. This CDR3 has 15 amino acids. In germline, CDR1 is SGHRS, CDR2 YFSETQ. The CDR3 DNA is TGCGCCAGCAGCTTGGATGCAGGGACACCCTACGAGCAGTACTTC. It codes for CASSLDAGTPYEQYF.

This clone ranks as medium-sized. Here the CDR3 DNA reads TGTGCCAGCAGTTACGAGCGGGAAGCAGATACGCAGTATTTT. This encodes CASSYEREADTQYF. The genes are TRBV6-2 or TRBV6-3 and TRBJ2-3; 7 nucleotides agree with TRBD2. This CDR3 has 14 amino acids. Germline CDR1 reads MNHEY; CDR2 reads SVGEGT. Germline trimming cut 2 bases from V and 4 bases from J; bases unmatched to any gene: 3.

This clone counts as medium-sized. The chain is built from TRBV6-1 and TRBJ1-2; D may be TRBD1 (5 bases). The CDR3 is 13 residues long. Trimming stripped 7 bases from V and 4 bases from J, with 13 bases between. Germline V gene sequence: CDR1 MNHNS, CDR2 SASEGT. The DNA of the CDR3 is TGTGCCAGCAACGCAGACAGAGGCTATGGCTACACCTTC. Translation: CASNADRGYGYTF.

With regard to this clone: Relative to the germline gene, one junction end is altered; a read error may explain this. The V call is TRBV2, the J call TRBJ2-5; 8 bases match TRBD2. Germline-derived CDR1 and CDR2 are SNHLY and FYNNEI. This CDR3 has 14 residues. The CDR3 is CVSSEVAGTETQYF. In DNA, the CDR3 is TGTGTCAGCAGTGAAGTAGCGGGGACAGAGACCCAGTACTTC.

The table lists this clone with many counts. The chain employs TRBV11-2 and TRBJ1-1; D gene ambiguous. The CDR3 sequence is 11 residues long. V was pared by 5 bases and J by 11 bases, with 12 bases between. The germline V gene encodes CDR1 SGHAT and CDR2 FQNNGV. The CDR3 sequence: CASSPILGAFF. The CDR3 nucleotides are TGTGCCAGCAGCCCGATCTTGGGGGCTTTCTTT.

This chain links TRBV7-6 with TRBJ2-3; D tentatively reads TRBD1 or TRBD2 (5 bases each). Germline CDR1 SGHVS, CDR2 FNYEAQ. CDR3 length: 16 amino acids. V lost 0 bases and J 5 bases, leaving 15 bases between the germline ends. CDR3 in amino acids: CASSLAFGACVDTQYF. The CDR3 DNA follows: TGTGCCAGCAGCTTAGCGTTCGGGGCGTGCGTAGATACGCAGTATTTT.

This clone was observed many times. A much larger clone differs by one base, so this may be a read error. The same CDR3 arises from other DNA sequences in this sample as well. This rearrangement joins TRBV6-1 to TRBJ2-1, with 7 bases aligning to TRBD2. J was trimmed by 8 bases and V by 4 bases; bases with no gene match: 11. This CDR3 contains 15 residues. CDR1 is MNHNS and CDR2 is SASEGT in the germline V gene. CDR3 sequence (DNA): TGTGCCAGCAGTGTCATTAGTGGGAGGGAGCATGAGCAGTTCTTC. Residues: CASSVISGREHEQFF.

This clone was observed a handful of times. The CDR3 region is CASSKTNSNQPQHF. The CDR3 nucleotides are TGTGCCAGCAGCAAGACCAATAGCAATCAGCCCCAGCATTTT. The chain combines TRBV6-1 with TRBJ1-5; D unresolved. Trimming took 6 bases from V and 0 from J, leaving 9 bases between them. Germline assignment: CDR1 MNHNS and CDR2 SASEGT. This CDR3 contains 14 residues.

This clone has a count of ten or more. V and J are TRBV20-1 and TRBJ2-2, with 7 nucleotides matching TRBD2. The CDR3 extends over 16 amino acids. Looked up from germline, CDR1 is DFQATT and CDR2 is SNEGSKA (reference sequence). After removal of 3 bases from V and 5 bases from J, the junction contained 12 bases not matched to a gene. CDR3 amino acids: CSASLFGGVETGELFF. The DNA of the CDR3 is TGCAGTGCTAGCTTGTTTGGGGGGGTGGAGACCGGGGAGCTGTTTTTT.

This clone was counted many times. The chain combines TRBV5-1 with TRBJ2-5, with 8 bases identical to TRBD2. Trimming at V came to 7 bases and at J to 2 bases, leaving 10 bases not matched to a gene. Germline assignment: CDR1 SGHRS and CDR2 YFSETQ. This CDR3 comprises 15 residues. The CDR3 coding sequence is TGCGCCAGCGGATTGGTTCTAGCGGGTCAAGAGACCCAGTACTTC. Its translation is CASGLVLAGQETQYF.

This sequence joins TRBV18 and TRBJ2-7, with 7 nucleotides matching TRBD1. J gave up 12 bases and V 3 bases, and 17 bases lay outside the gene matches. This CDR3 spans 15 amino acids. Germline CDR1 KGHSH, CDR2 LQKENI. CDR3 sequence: CASSPPTGTSYVPYF. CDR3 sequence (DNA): TGTGCCAGCTCACCGCCGACAGGGACCTCCTACGTGCCGTACTTC.

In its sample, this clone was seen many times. The CDR3: CASSLGLAYEQYF. Here the CDR3 DNA reads TGTGCCAGCAGCTTGGGACTAGCTTACGAGCAGTACTTC. The chain links TRBV3-1 to TRBJ2-7, with 9 bases lining up with TRBD2. Germline CDR1 LGHDT, CDR2 YNNKEL (reference sequence). V trimming: 5 bases; J trimming: 4 bases; junction bases outside the gene matches: 3. The CDR3 is 13 amino acids.

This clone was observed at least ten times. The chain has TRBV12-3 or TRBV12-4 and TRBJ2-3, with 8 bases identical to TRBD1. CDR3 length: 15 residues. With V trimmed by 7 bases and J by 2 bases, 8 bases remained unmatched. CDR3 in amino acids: CASTPDRAATDTQYF. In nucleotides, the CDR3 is TGTGCCAGCACCCCGGACAGGGCAGCCACAGATACGCAGTATTTT.

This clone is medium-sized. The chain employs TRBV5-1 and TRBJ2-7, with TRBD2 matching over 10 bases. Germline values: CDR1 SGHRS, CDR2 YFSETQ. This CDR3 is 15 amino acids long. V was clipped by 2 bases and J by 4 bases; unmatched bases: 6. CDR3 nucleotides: TGCGCCAGCAGCTTTCCCCCTAGCGGGAGTTACGAGCAGTACTTC. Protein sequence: CASSFPPSGSYEQYF. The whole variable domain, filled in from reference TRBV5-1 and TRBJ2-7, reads KAGVTQTPRYLIKTRGQQVTLSCSPISGHRSVSWYQQTPGQGLQFLFEYFSETQRNKGNFPGRFSGRQFSNSRSEMNVSTLELGDSALYLCASSFPPSGSYEQYFGPGTRLTVT.

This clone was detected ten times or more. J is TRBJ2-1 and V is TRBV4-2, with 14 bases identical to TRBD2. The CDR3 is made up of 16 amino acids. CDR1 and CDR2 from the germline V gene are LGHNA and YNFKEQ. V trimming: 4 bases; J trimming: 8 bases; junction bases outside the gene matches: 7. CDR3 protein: CASSLMTGLAGDEQFF. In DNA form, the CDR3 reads TGTGCCAGCAGCCTGATGACGGGACTAGCGGGAGATGAGCAGTTCTTC.

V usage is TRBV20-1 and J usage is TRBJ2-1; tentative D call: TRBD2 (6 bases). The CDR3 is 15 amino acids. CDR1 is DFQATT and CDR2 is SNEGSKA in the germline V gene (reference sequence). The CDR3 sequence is CRDTLKGLSYNEQFF. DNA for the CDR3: TGCAGAGATACACTAAAGGGACTTTCCTACAATGAGCAGTTCTTC.

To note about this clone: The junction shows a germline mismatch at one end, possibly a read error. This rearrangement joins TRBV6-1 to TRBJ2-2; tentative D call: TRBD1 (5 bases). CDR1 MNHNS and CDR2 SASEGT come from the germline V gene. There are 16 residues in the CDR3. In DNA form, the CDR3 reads TGTGCCAGCACTAGAGACAGCCCGTCGGACACCGTGGAGCTGTTTTTT. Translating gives CASTRDSPSDTVELFF.